This is a list of T cell receptor beta chains from one sample in a study of type 1 regulatory T cells. Their target antigens are unknown. TCRdb called the reads again in MiXCR, with one record for every CDR3 protein. The sample yields around 64,000 distinct CDR3 sequences, around 20% seen once. The specimen was cultured type 1 regulatory T (Tr1) cells, either the whole culture or a sorted fraction (not recorded which). Every receptor here comes from a human donor in good health. CDR3s include the opening cysteine and the closing phenylalanine or tryptophan. The D gene is left open where the match is weak. A clone size is listed for some rows: how often the clone was seen (once, few, many), or a class if it is expanded.

d_gene	abundance	v_gene	j_gene	CDR3aa	CDR3nt
TRBD2	few	TRBV4-1	TRBJ2-1	CASSQGLAPMNEQFF	TGCGCCAGCAGCCAGGGACTAGCGCCCATGAATGAGCAGTTCTTC
TRBD1	few	TRBV18	TRBJ2-3	CASSFGQGAGDTQYF	TGTGCCAGCTCATTCGGACAGGGGGCCGGAGATACGCAGTATTTT
TRBD1	few	TRBV2	TRBJ2-5	CASSLGTGGETQYF	TGTGCCAGCAGCCTAGGGACAGGGGGGGAGACCCAGTACTTC
-	few	TRBV20-1	TRBJ2-5	CSATYGETQYF	TGCAGTGCTACTTACGGGGAGACCCAGTACTTC
-	few	TRBV3-2	TRBJ2-7	CASSQDSGRADEQYF	TGTGCCAGCAGCCAAGATAGCGGGAGGGCCGACGAGCAGTACTTC
TRBD1	many	TRBV20-1	TRBJ1-5	CSARVPGQEYQPQHF	TGCAGTGCTAGAGTTCCGGGACAGGAGTATCAGCCCCAGCATTTT
-	many	TRBV3-1	TRBJ2-7	CASSQDLRGRVEGEQYF	TGTGCCAGCAGCCAAGATTTAAGAGGCAGGGTTGAGGGCGAGCAGTACTTC
-	many	TRBV27	TRBJ2-4	CASSLTGGDIQYF	TGTGCCAGCAGTCTCACAGGGGGGGACATTCAGTACTTC
TRBD1	-	TRBV6-5	TRBJ2-3	CASRGTGSGRTDTQYF	TGTGCCAGCAGGGGGACAGGATCCGGTCGCACAGATACGCAGTATTTT
TRBD2	-	TRBV7-3	TRBJ2-2	CASSQNSLAGDAGELFF	TGTGCCAGCAGCCAAAATTCACTAGCGGGAGATGCCGGGGAGCTGTTTTTT
TRBD1	few	TRBV5-1	TRBJ2-7	CASSTDRETYEQYF	TGCGCCAGCAGCACGGACAGGGAGACCTACGAGCAGTACTTC
-	-	TRBV3-1	TRBJ1-1	CASSPGYTEAFF	TGTGCCAGCAGCCCAGGGTACACTGAAGCTTTCTTT
TRBD1	few	TRBV28	TRBJ1-5	CASSFSDRKFLNQPQHF	TGTGCCAGCAGTTTTTCGGACAGGAAATTCCTCAATCAGCCCCAGCATTTT
-	few	TRBV12-3/TRBV12-4	TRBJ1-5	CASSAYEGNQPQHF	TGTGCCAGCAGTGCGTACGAGGGCAATCAGCCCCAGCATTTT
-	-	TRBV2	TRBJ2-1	CASRVRVLDINEQFF	TGTGCCAGCAGGGTCAGGGTTCTGGATATCAATGAGCAGTTCTTC
-	-	TRBV10-3	TRBJ2-5	CAISDPRDLVETQYF	TGTGCCATCAGTGACCCTAGGGACTTGGTAGAGACCCAGTACTTC
-	few	TRBV28	TRBJ1-4	CASSLVYEVRTNEKLFF	TGTGCCAGCAGTCTTGTTTATGAGGTCAGGACTAATGAAAAACTGTTTTTT
-	few	TRBV12-3/TRBV12-4	TRBJ1-2	CASSLGGGYGYTF	TGTGCCAGCAGTTTAGGCGGAGGCTATGGCTACACCTTC
TRBD2	-	TRBV5-8	TRBJ2-1	CASSSGLAGAVYNEQFF	TGTGCCAGCAGCTCCGGACTAGCGGGAGCTGTCTACAATGAGCAGTTCTTC
-	-	TRBV27	TRBJ2-1	CASSLEGRFYNEQFF	TGTGCCAGCAGTTTAGAGGGGCGATTTTACAATGAGCAGTTCTTC
-	few	TRBV20-1	TRBJ2-1	CSAEGISSYNEQFF	TGCAGTGCAGAGGGCATTAGCTCCTACAATGAGCAGTTCTTC
TRBD1	-	TRBV28	TRBJ2-1	CASRSGTGYNEQFF	TGTGCCAGCAGGTCCGGGACAGGTTACAATGAGCAGTTCTTC
-	-	TRBV6-2/TRBV6-3	TRBJ2-1	CAHPEDSSFYICSISGTPNEQFF	-
-	many	TRBV7-2	TRBJ1-1	CASSLRTEAFF	TGTGCCAGCAGTCTGAGGACTGAAGCTTTCTTT
-	few	TRBV20-1	TRBJ2-5	CSAPVKETQYF	TGCAGTGCCCCAGTTAAAGAGACCCAGTACTTC
-	-	TRBV20-1	TRBJ1-2	CSARKQAFYGYTF	TGCAGTGCTAGGAAACAGGCCTTCTATGGCTACACCTTC
-	-	TRBV30	TRBJ2-5	CAWSIGQQETQYF	TGTGCCTGGAGTATTGGGCAGCAAGAGACCCAGTACTTC
TRBD2	few	TRBV5-1	TRBJ2-1	CASSSGGGPIHEQFF	TGCGCCAGCTCATCGGGGGGAGGGCCCATCCATGAGCAGTTCTTC
-	few	TRBV29-1	TRBJ1-1	CSPLILGNTEAFF	TGCAGCCCGTTGATTTTGGGTAACACTGAAGCTTTCTTT
-	-	TRBV10-2	TRBJ2-7	CAGGRWSSSEQYF	TGCGCCGGCGGGCGGTGGAGCTCGTCAGAGCAGTACTTC
-	once	TRBV6-6	TRBJ1-4	CASSYSGTYSTNEKLFF	TGTGCCAGCAGTTACTCAGGGACGTATTCAACTAATGAAAAACTGTTTTTT
TRBD2	few	TRBV12-3/TRBV12-4	TRBJ2-1	CASSQAGLVVSYNEQFF	TGTGCCAGCAGCCAAGCTGGACTAGTCGTGTCCTACAATGAGCAGTTCTTC
TRBD1	few	TRBV20-1	TRBJ1-2	CSASLVTGDGYTF	TGCAGTGCTAGCCTGGTGACAGGGGATGGCTACACCTTC
-	-	TRBV5-1	TRBJ2-1	CASSWTRGNEQFF	TGCGCCAGCAGCTGGACTCGGGGGAATGAGCAGTTCTTC
-	few	TRBV18	TRBJ2-7	CASSPNRDNEQYF	TGTGCCAGCTCACCTAACCGGGACAACGAGCAGTACTTC
-	-	TRBV7-9	TRBJ1-4	CASSLGLEKLFF	TGTGCCAGCAGCCTCGGGCTGGAAAAACTGTTTTTT
-	many	TRBV25-1	TRBJ2-1	CASRGGGNEQFF	TGTGCCAGCAGGGGAGGCGGAAATGAGCAGTTCTTC
-	few	TRBV3-1	TRBJ2-5	CASSQSHKTQYF	TGTGCCAGCAGCCAAAGTCACAAGACCCAGTACTTC
-	-	TRBV5-1	TRBJ1-1	CASSQAEGRENTEAFF	TGCGCCAGCAGCCAAGCGGAGGGACGGGAGAACACTGAAGCTTTCTTT
TRBD1	-	TRBV7-9	TRBJ2-1	CASSHNLRTGGVGNEQFF	TGTGCCAGCAGCCATAATCTGAGGACAGGGGGGGTAGGCAATGAGCAGTTCTTC
-	few	TRBV20-1	TRBJ2-3	CSALWNTEDTQYF	TGCAGTGCTCTTTGGAACACCGAAGATACGCAGTATTTT
-	few	TRBV5-1	TRBJ2-1	CASSLAPGNNEQFF	TGCGCCAGCAGCTTGGCCCCAGGGAACAATGAGCAGTTCTTC
TRBD1	-	TRBV29-1	TRBJ2-1	CSAVRQGSYNEQFF	TGCAGCGCCGTTAGACAGGGGTCCTACAATGAGCAGTTCTTC
TRBD1	-	TRBV5-1	TRBJ2-7	CASSLVAGQGYEQYF	TGCGCCAGCAGCTTGGTCGCGGGACAGGGCTACGAGCAGTACTTC
TRBD1	-	TRBV7-2	TRBJ2-3	CASSSGQGSTDTQYF	TGTGCCAGCAGCTCTGGACAGGGTAGCACAGATACGCAGTATTTT
TRBD1	few	TRBV18	TRBJ2-7	CASSLSGTGGFEQYF	TGTGCCAGCTCACTTTCCGGGACAGGGGGCTTCGAGCAGTACTTC
-	few	TRBV5-1	TRBJ2-3	CASSSDSRSKRGTQYF	TGCGCCAGCAGCTCGGACAGCCGTTCCAAGAGGGGGACGCAGTATTTT
-	-	TRBV2	TRBJ1-1	CASSVLRTEAFF	TGTGCCAGCAGTGTCCTGCGGACTGAAGCTTTCTTT
-	few	TRBV7-2	TRBJ2-7	CASSSPARGEAWAREQYF	TGTGCCAGCAGCTCCCCCGCGAGGGGTGAGGCCTGGGCGAGGGAGCAGTACTTC
TRBD1	-	TRBV11-3	TRBJ2-2	CASILTGATGELFF	TGTGCCAGCATCCTGACAGGGGCCACCGGGGAGCTGTTTTTT
TRBD2	few	TRBV20-1	TRBJ2-1	CSASGTSGVNEQFF	TGCAGTGCTAGTGGGACTAGCGGGGTCAATGAGCAGTTCTTC
-	-	TRBV10-3	TRBJ1-6	CAVRDGNNSPLHF	TGTGCCGTTCGGGACGGTAATAATTCACCCCTCCACTTT